The source of this T cell receptor (beta chain) is a study of T cell repertoires in cytomegalovirus infection. Overall study findings and caveats: Individuals carrying CMV plus the relevant HLA were identified by cumulative frequency of public TCR beta families.

The CDR3 spans 14 residues. Trimming left V 1 base short and J 2 bases short, with 8 bases between. Germline V gene data show CDR1 as SGHTA and CDR2 as FQGNSA. This clonotype was seen many times. Its antigen is not known. TCRdb independently ran MiXCR on the reads; one entry per CDR3 protein. The repertoire includes approximately 250,000 distinct CDR3 sequences, 10% to 15% of them detected once, and 1.5% to 2% sits in the top ten. The specimen sequenced was PBMCs. The source is a human donor in good health (CMV status not recorded). Some clones in this sample may be carry-over from other donors' samples. The chain has TRBV7-2 and TRBJ2-5; D is undetermined. The CDR3 spells CASSLELSQETQYF. The CDR3 nucleotides are TGTGCCAGCAGCTTAGAACTATCTCAAGAGACCCAGTACTTC.